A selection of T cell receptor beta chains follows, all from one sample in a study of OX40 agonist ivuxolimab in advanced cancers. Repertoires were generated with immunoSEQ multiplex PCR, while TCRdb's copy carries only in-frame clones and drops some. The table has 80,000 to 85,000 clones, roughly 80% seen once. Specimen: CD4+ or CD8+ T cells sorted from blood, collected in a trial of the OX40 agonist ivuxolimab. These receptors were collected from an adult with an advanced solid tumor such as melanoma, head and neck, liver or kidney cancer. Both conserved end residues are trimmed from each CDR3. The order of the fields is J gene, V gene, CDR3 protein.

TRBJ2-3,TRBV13,ASSLRGDTQY
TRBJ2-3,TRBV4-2,ASSRELAGSTDTQY
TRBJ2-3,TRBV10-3,AISQAGGGADTQY
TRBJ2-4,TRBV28,ASSLVSVAKNIQY
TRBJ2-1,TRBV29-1,SVGGIAGVSYNEQF
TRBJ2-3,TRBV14,ASSPTGDRTDTQY
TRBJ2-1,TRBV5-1,ASSDPADPNNYNEQF
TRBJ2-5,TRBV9,ASSVVGPGTSGNLQETQY
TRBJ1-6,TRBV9,ASSGQNRMGNSPLH
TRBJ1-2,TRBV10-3,AISEDRVNGYT
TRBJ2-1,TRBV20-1,SAGTNEQF
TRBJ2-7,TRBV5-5,ASRDDSGLAVYEQY
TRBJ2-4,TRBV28,ASSGTGGAFGKNIQY
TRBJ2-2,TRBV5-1,ASSFGHPGELF
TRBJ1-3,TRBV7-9,ASSPRTGTRSGNTIY
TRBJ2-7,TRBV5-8,ASSVAGGSEQY
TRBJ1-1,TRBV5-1,ASSPGQVTEAF
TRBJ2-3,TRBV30,AWSVAMPPYSTQY
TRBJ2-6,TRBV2,ASSADISGANVLT
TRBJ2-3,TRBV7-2,ASSLLDTQY
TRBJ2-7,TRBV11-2,ASSLSPSYEQY
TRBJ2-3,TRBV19,ASRGDRDVEDTQY
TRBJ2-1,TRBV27,ASSLLAGGNEQF
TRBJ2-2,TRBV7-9,ASSLVCPGTGSAGELF
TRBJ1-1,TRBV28,ASRPPSYTEAF
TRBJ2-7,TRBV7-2,ASSRDRAAYEQY
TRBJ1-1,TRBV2,ASSPRDSTITNTEAF